A single sample gave rise to the 3 T cell receptor beta chains below, sequenced in a study of T cell responses to AZD1222 COVID-19 vaccine. Measured with immunoSEQ multiplex PCR; TCRdb has only the in-frame clones, and not every one. In the table there are about 94,000 clones, over 75% of which are singletons. The source was peripheral blood, collected 28 days after the second AZD1222 dose. Source of these receptors: an adult who received the AZD1222 COVID-19 vaccine.

V and J are TRBV15 and TRBJ2-7; unclear D gene. The V end lost 1 base, the J end lost 2 bases, and 9 bases lay between the germline ends. The CDR3 extends over 14 amino acids. Per the germline V gene, CDR1 is LNHNV and CDR2 is YYDKDF (reference sequence). In nucleotides, the CDR3 is TGTGCCACCAGCAGAGTCTTTGGGGCCTACGAGCAGTACTTC. This translates into CATSRVFGAYEQYF.

The chain recombines TRBV6-2 or TRBV6-3 with TRBJ1-2; 8 nucleotides agree with TRBD1. With V trimmed by 0 bases and J by 2 bases, 5 bases remained unmatched. The CDR3 extends over 16 amino acids. In germline, CDR1 is MNHEY, CDR2 SVGEGT. In DNA, the CDR3 is TGTGCCAGCAGTTACTCTCGGACAGGGCCAAACTATGGCTACACCTTC. Amino acid sequence: CASSYSRTGPNYGYTF.

This rearrangement joins TRBV5-1 to TRBJ1-1; 9 bases are shared with TRBD1. CDR1 and CDR2 (germline): SGHRS, YFSETQ. This CDR3 has 15 residues. The V and J ends lost 3 bases and 4 bases, in that order; junction bases with no gene match: 7. This CDR3 reads CASSSYRGRGTEAFF. DNA for the CDR3: TGCGCCAGCAGCTCTTACAGGGGGCGAGGCACTGAAGCTTTCTTT.